This T cell receptor (beta chain) was found in a study of CD8 T cell repertoires and HIV-1 epitope variants. Whole-study context: An uncultured baseline aliquot held 1M T cells.

Profiled with immunoSEQ multiplex PCR; TCRdb holds only in-frame clones, not every one. Found here are some 5,000 clones, roughly 65% of them singletons; the top ten hold approximately 41%. V lost 5 bases, J lost 2 bases, and 6 bases stayed unmatched. Looked up from germline, CDR1 is MNHEY and CDR2 is SMNVEV (reference sequence). This CDR3 has 14 residues. This clone has only one observation. Its specificity is unknown. Study-wide results and limits: Nef KF9 drew roughly five clonotypes and HW9 one, without TAALDMSHF responses.

The clonotype was recovered from a male donor with HIV. The rearrangement joins TRBV27 to TRBJ2-7; TRBD1 agrees at 7 bases. The specimen sequenced was cultured CD8+ T cells derived from PBMCs. CDR3 residues: CASSTWDSTYEQYF. CDR3 sequence (DNA): TGTGCCAGCAGTACTTGGGACAGCACCTACGAGCAGTACTTC.